A selection of T cell receptor beta chains follows, all from one sample in a study of shared clonotypes between healthy human individuals. Data came from immunoSEQ multiplex PCR; TCRdb stores just in-frame clones and leaves some out. The sample yields some 1,600,000 clones, 95% to 99% seen once. The sequenced sample was naive CD4+ T cells sorted from blood. These receptors were taken from a man aged 25-45 years in good health. CDR3s include the opening cysteine and the closing phenylalanine or tryptophan. Each record gives: clone size, V gene, J gene, D gene, CDR3 DNA, CDR3 protein. The D gene is left open where the match is weak. Clone size appears in some rows only: once, few, many, or a class for an expanded clone.

abundance: -
v_gene: TRBV28
j_gene: TRBJ1-5
d_gene: TRBD1
CDR3nt: TGTGCCAGCAGTATACTACAGGGGACCCATAGCAATCAGCCCCAGCATTTT
CDR3aa: CASSILQGTHSNQPQHF

abundance: -
v_gene: TRBV5-6
j_gene: TRBJ2-1
d_gene: -
CDR3nt: TGTGCCAGCAGCTTGGCGGGAGACCCCGTCTCCTACAATGAGCAGTTCTTC
CDR3aa: CASSLAGDPVSYNEQFF

abundance: -
v_gene: TRBV5-1
j_gene: TRBJ2-3
d_gene: TRBD1
CDR3nt: TGCGCCAGCAGCAAGGGACAGGGTGACACAGATACGCAGTATTTT
CDR3aa: CASSKGQGDTDTQYF

abundance: -
v_gene: TRBV2
j_gene: TRBJ2-2
d_gene: TRBD2
CDR3nt: TGTGCCAGCAGTGAACTAGCGGGAGGTAGGACCGGGGAGCTGTTTTTT
CDR3aa: CASSELAGGRTGELFF

abundance: -
v_gene: TRBV5-1
j_gene: TRBJ2-7
d_gene: -
CDR3nt: TGCGCCAGCAGCCCCGGGACGGTGGGCCCCTACGAGCAGTACTTC
CDR3aa: CASSPGTVGPYEQYF

abundance: -
v_gene: TRBV10-2
j_gene: TRBJ1-5
d_gene: TRBD1
CDR3nt: TGCGCCAGTCGACAGGGGGGCGATCAGCCCCAGCATTTT
CDR3aa: CASRQGGDQPQHF

abundance: -
v_gene: TRBV14
j_gene: TRBJ1-1
d_gene: -
CDR3nt: TGTGCCAGCAGCCTCAGGCCCGGCACTGAAGCTTTCTTT
CDR3aa: CASSLRPGTEAFF

abundance: -
v_gene: TRBV5-1
j_gene: TRBJ2-2
d_gene: TRBD1
CDR3nt: TGCGCCAGCAGCTTGGGGACAGGGGTTTACACCGGGGAGCTGTTTTTT
CDR3aa: CASSLGTGVYTGELFF

abundance: -
v_gene: TRBV6-1
j_gene: TRBJ1-2
d_gene: -
CDR3nt: TGTGCCAGCAGTGAAAATTGGACACGTGGCTACACCTTC
CDR3aa: CASSENWTRGYTF

abundance: -
v_gene: TRBV11-1
j_gene: TRBJ2-2
d_gene: -
CDR3nt: TGTGCCAGCCGGGAGCAAGGGGGCGAATCCACCGGGGAGCTGTTTTTT
CDR3aa: CASREQGGESTGELFF

abundance: once
v_gene: TRBV25-1
j_gene: TRBJ2-1
d_gene: TRBD2
CDR3nt: TGTGCCAGCAGCCGGACTAGCGGGAGCGGCAACTACAATGAGCAGTTCTTC
CDR3aa: CASSRTSGSGNYNEQFF

abundance: once
v_gene: TRBV9
j_gene: TRBJ2-2
d_gene: -
CDR3nt: TGTGCCAGCAGCGTAGTATCAGGGAACACCGGGGAGCTGTTTTTT
CDR3aa: CASSVVSGNTGELFF

abundance: -
v_gene: TRBV5-1
j_gene: TRBJ2-7
d_gene: -
CDR3nt: TGCGCCAGCAGCTTGGCGGGACGGTCGACCTACGAGCAGTACTTC
CDR3aa: CASSLAGRSTYEQYF

abundance: -
v_gene: TRBV7-9
j_gene: TRBJ2-5
d_gene: -
CDR3nt: TGTGCCAGCAGCTTAGGTGAAGAGACCCAGTACTTC
CDR3aa: CASSLGEETQYF

abundance: -
v_gene: TRBV9
j_gene: TRBJ1-2
d_gene: -
CDR3nt: TGTGCCAGCAGCCTCGGGCTAGGGATGGGCTATGGCTACACCTTC
CDR3aa: CASSLGLGMGYGYTF

abundance: -
v_gene: TRBV5-1
j_gene: TRBJ2-3
d_gene: TRBD1
CDR3nt: TGCGCCAGCAGCTTGGAGGGACAGAACACAGATACGCAGTATTTT
CDR3aa: CASSLEGQNTDTQYF

abundance: -
v_gene: TRBV27
j_gene: TRBJ2-7
d_gene: TRBD2
CDR3nt: TGTGCCAGCAGTTTACGACTAGCGGGAGCTGGTTACGAGCAGTACTTC
CDR3aa: CASSLRLAGAGYEQYF

abundance: -
v_gene: TRBV18
j_gene: TRBJ1-5
d_gene: TRBD1
CDR3nt: TGTGCCAGCTCACCATCGGGACAGGGATATAGCAATCAGCCCCAGCATTTT
CDR3aa: CASSPSGQGYSNQPQHF

abundance: -
v_gene: TRBV5-4
j_gene: TRBJ2-5
d_gene: -
CDR3nt: TGTGCCAGCAGGAAAACTAGCCGTACGGAGACCCAGTACTTC
CDR3aa: CASRKTSRTETQYF

abundance: -
v_gene: TRBV20-1
j_gene: TRBJ2-5
d_gene: -
CDR3nt: TGCAGTGCTGGGGCCCAAGAGACCCAGTACTTC
CDR3aa: CSAGAQETQYF

abundance: -
v_gene: TRBV28
j_gene: TRBJ2-7
d_gene: -
CDR3nt: TGTGCCAGCAGACCTGACAGGTACGAGCAGTACTTC
CDR3aa: CASRPDRYEQYF

abundance: -
v_gene: TRBV7-3
j_gene: TRBJ2-2
d_gene: TRBD2
CDR3nt: TGTGCCAGCAGCCCGACGGGACTAGCGGCGAACACCGGGGAGCTGTTTTTT
CDR3aa: CASSPTGLAANTGELFF

abundance: -
v_gene: TRBV10-3
j_gene: TRBJ2-3
d_gene: TRBD2
CDR3nt: TGTGCCATCACGGGAGCGGGAAGAGATACGCAGTATTTT
CDR3aa: CAITGAGRDTQYF

abundance: -
v_gene: TRBV10-2
j_gene: TRBJ2-7
d_gene: -
CDR3nt: TGCGCCAGCAATCGAGGGGGGGGCGGATACGAGCAGTACTTC
CDR3aa: CASNRGGGGYEQYF

abundance: -
v_gene: TRBV25-1
j_gene: TRBJ2-2
d_gene: -
CDR3nt: TGTGCCAGCAGTGAAGTCCTTTACACCGGGGAGCTGTTTTTT
CDR3aa: CASSEVLYTGELFF

abundance: -
v_gene: TRBV5-1
j_gene: TRBJ2-2
d_gene: -
CDR3nt: TGCGCCAGCAGCTTGGAATACTCGGGTGAGCTGTTTTTT
CDR3aa: CASSLEYSGELFF

abundance: -
v_gene: TRBV25-1
j_gene: TRBJ2-7
d_gene: -
CDR3nt: TGTGCCACCGCAGGGATAGCCTACGAGCAGTACTTC
CDR3aa: CATAGIAYEQYF

abundance: -
v_gene: TRBV29-1
j_gene: TRBJ2-5
d_gene: TRBD1
CDR3nt: TGCAGCGTTGAAATGGAGACAGGGATTCGGGAGACCCAGTACTTC
CDR3aa: CSVEMETGIRETQYF

abundance: -
v_gene: TRBV9
j_gene: TRBJ1-5
d_gene: TRBD1
CDR3nt: TGTGCCAGCAGCGAGGGGGCCGGTAATCAGCCCCAGCATTTT
CDR3aa: CASSEGAGNQPQHF

abundance: -
v_gene: TRBV18
j_gene: TRBJ1-1
d_gene: -
CDR3nt: TGTGCCAGCTCACCATACGGGACACTGAACACTGAAGCTTTCTTT
CDR3aa: CASSPYGTLNTEAFF

abundance: -
v_gene: TRBV28
j_gene: TRBJ2-1
d_gene: TRBD2
CDR3nt: TGTGCCAGCAGTATGGGACTAGCGGGACTGGTTGCGCAGTTCTTC
CDR3aa: CASSMGLAGLVAQFF

abundance: -
v_gene: TRBV28
j_gene: TRBJ1-1
d_gene: -
CDR3nt: TGTGCCAGCAGTTTATCCCTTGGGGAGAACACTGAAGCTTTCTTT
CDR3aa: CASSLSLGENTEAFF

abundance: -
v_gene: TRBV15
j_gene: TRBJ2-7
d_gene: -
CDR3nt: TGTGCCACCAGCCCCCGAGCAGGGCTGGTGAGGGAGCAGTACTTC
CDR3aa: CATSPRAGLVREQYF

abundance: -
v_gene: TRBV27
j_gene: TRBJ1-1
d_gene: -
CDR3nt: TGTGCCAGCAGTTTTGCGGGGAAGAGCACTGAAGCTTTCTTT
CDR3aa: CASSFAGKSTEAFF

abundance: -
v_gene: TRBV7-2
j_gene: TRBJ2-1
d_gene: -
CDR3nt: TGTGCCAGCGCAGTTGGCGGGCGCCCCTTCCACAATGAGCAGTTCTTC
CDR3aa: CASAVGGRPFHNEQFF

abundance: -
v_gene: TRBV9
j_gene: TRBJ2-1
d_gene: -
CDR3nt: TGTGCCAGCAGCGTAGCAGGGGAGCAGTTCTTC
CDR3aa: CASSVAGEQFF

abundance: -
v_gene: TRBV5-1
j_gene: TRBJ1-3
d_gene: -
CDR3nt: TGCGCCAGCAGCTTAAATGACTTCATAGGGGGAAACACCATATATTTT
CDR3aa: CASSLNDFIGGNTIYF

abundance: -
v_gene: TRBV2
j_gene: TRBJ2-1
d_gene: -
CDR3nt: TGTGCCAGCAGTGTTAACAATGAGCAGTTCTTC
CDR3aa: CASSVNNEQFF

abundance: once
v_gene: TRBV7-2
j_gene: TRBJ2-6
d_gene: TRBD2
CDR3nt: TGTGCCAGCAGCCTCGGGACTACTGGGGCCAACGTCCTGACTTTC
CDR3aa: CASSLGTTGANVLTF

abundance: -
v_gene: TRBV7-9
j_gene: TRBJ2-3
d_gene: -
CDR3nt: TGTGCCAGCAGCTTAGTTGCGTCCACAGATACGCAGTATTTT
CDR3aa: CASSLVASTDTQYF

abundance: -
v_gene: TRBV19
j_gene: TRBJ1-4
d_gene: -
CDR3nt: TGTGCCAGTGGCCACCCCGGGACCTCGGGGGAAAAACTGTTTTTT
CDR3aa: CASGHPGTSGEKLFF

abundance: -
v_gene: TRBV18
j_gene: TRBJ2-7
d_gene: -
CDR3nt: TGTGCCAGCTCACCTGTCGGCAGAGCCTACGAGCAGTACTTC
CDR3aa: CASSPVGRAYEQYF

abundance: few
v_gene: TRBV11-2
j_gene: TRBJ1-6
d_gene: -
CDR3nt: TGTGCCAGCAGCTTATGGTCCCTCAATTCACCCCTCCACTTT
CDR3aa: CASSLWSLNSPLHF

abundance: -
v_gene: TRBV28
j_gene: TRBJ2-7
d_gene: TRBD2
CDR3nt: TGTGCCAGCAGTAGTGTAGCGGGAGGGCCGGGTTGGGAGCAGTACTTC
CDR3aa: CASSSVAGGPGWEQYF